This entry lists 22 T cell receptor beta chains sequenced from one sample in a study of shared clonotypes between healthy human individuals. As defined, naive CD8 cells were CD45RO-negative and positively selected for CCR7, with terminally differentiated effector memory CD45RA+ cells excluded. The assay was immunoSEQ multiplex PCR, and TCRdb's table has in-frame clones only and misses some. There are millions of clones in the sample; about 95% occur only once, and about 1.1% lies in the top ten. Input material: naive CD8+ T cells sorted from blood. These receptors were taken from a man younger than 35 in good health.

V usage is TRBV25-1 and J usage is TRBJ1-1; no reliable D call. The CDR3 consists of 15 residues. V lost 5 bases and J lost 2, with 15 bases in between. Germline V CDR1 and CDR2: MGHDK, SYGVNS. CDR3 DNA: TGTGCCAGCAGTACCGGGGAGTACGGAAACACTGAAGCTTTCTTT. This sequence encodes CASSTGEYGNTEAFF.

This chain links TRBV27 with TRBJ1-1, with no clear D. CDR1 MNHEY and CDR2 SMNVEV come from the germline V gene (reference sequence). The CDR3 is 14 amino acids. The germline V and J ends were trimmed by 3 bases and 4 bases, with 12 bases remaining between them. The CDR3 coding sequence is TGTGCCAGCAGTTTTAGTCGCTTGGGCACTGAAGCTTTCTTT. Its protein product is CASSFSRLGTEAFF.

The chain joins TRBV25-1 to TRBJ2-1, with unresolved D. The germline gives CDR1 MGHDK, CDR2 SYGVNS. Trimming removed 4 bases at V and 0 bases at J, with 13 bases between. The CDR3 has 16 residues. CDR3: CASSASWTASYNEQFF. CDR3 nucleotide sequence: TGTGCCAGCAGTGCAAGTTGGACGGCCTCCTACAATGAGCAGTTCTTC. Using reference TRBV25-1 and TRBJ2-1 for the parts outside the CDR3, the full variable domain is EADIYQTPRYLVIGTGKKITLECSQTMGHDKMYWYQQDPGMELHLIHYSYGVNSTEKGDLSSESTVSRIRTEHFPLTLESARPSHTSQYLCASSASWTASYNEQFFGPGTRLTVL.

This chain connects TRBV7-9 to TRBJ1-2; TRBD1 matches at 8 bases. CDR3 length: 12 residues. Germline loops: CDR1 SEHNR, CDR2 FQNEAQ (reference sequence). With 1 base clipped from V and 8 bases from J, the junction kept 0 bases outside the gene matches. The CDR3 coding sequence is TGTGCCAGCAGCTTAGGGGACAGGGGCTACACCTTC. It specifies CASSLGDRGYTF.

The chain joins TRBV5-4 to TRBJ2-3, with 10 bases that match TRBD2. V lost 2 bases and J lost 1; bases outside the gene matches: 4. In germline, CDR1 is SGHNT, CDR2 YYREEE (reference sequence). This CDR3 is built from 16 residues. CDR3 bases: TGTGCCAGCAGCTTCGATCTAGCGGGAGGCACAGATACGCAGTATTTT. Translating it yields CASSFDLAGGTDTQYF. The full variable domain, completed using reference TRBV5-4 and TRBJ2-3, is ETGVTQSPTHLIKTRGQQVTLRCSSQSGHNTVSWYQQALGQGPQFIFQYYREEENGRGNFPPRFSGLQFPNYSSELNVNALELDDSALYLCASSFDLAGGTDTQYFGPGTRLTVL.

Remarks on this clone: The sample holds other DNA sequences that translate to the same CDR3. This sequence joins TRBV2 and TRBJ2-7; weak D call: TRBD1 (5 bases). Trimming left V 1 base short and J 1 base short, with 8 bases between. The CDR3 has 14 amino acids. Germline assignment: CDR1 SNHLY and CDR2 FYNNEI. The CDR3 sequence: CASSEGRTSYEQYF. In nucleotides, the CDR3 is TGTGCCAGCAGTGAAGGTCGGACATCCTACGAGCAGTACTTC.

The count of this clone is one. The V call is TRBV29-1, the J call TRBJ1-2; the match to TRBD1 covers 8 bases. The germline V gene encodes CDR1 SQVTM and CDR2 ANQGSEA. The CDR3 contains 11 residues. Unmatched junction bases numbered 5, after V lost 8 bases and J lost 6 bases. This CDR3 reads CSFWTGNGYTF. CDR3 bases: TGCAGCTTTTGGACAGGGAATGGCTACACCTTC. Combining the CDR3 with reference TRBV29-1 and TRBJ1-2 gives the whole variable domain SAVISQKPSRDICQRGTSLTIQCQVDSQVTMMFWYRQQPGQSLTLIATANQGSEATYESGFVIDKFPISRPNLTFSTLTVSNMSPEDSSIYLCSFWTGNGYTFGSGTRLTVV.

V and J are TRBV5-6 and TRBJ2-3, with a possible D match to TRBD2 (6 bases). This CDR3 is built from 12 residues. CDR1 is SGHDT and CDR2 is YYEEEE in the germline V gene. Between the trimmed V and J ends, which lost 5 bases and 5 bases, there was a span of 9 bases. CDR3 loop: CASSLEGDTQYF. The CDR3 DNA follows: TGTGCCAGCAGTCTGGAGGGAGATACGCAGTATTTT. Supplemented by reference TRBV5-6 and TRBJ2-3, the full variable domain reads DAGVTQSPTHLIKTRGQQVTLRCSPKSGHDTVSWYQQALGQGPQFIFQYYEEEERQRGNFPDRFSGHQFPNYSSELNVNALLLGDSALYLCASSLEGDTQYFGPGTRLTVL.

Notes on this clone: One end of the junction varies from germline; a read error may be responsible. This chain uses TRBV7-7 with TRBJ2-1; D is unclear. This CDR3 comprises 13 residues. In germline, CDR1 is SSHAT, CDR2 FNYEAQ (reference sequence). This CDR3 is CASSLERANEQFF. The DNA for the CDR3 is TGTGCTAGCAGCTTAGAACGGGCCAATGAGCAGTTCTTC.

This chain connects TRBV7-9 to TRBJ2-7; 8 bases line up with TRBD2. There are 15 residues in the CDR3. The germline V gene encodes CDR1 SEHNR and CDR2 FQNEAQ (reference sequence). The V gene end was trimmed by 5 bases and the J gene end by 4 bases; junction bases not matched to a gene: 10. The CDR3 DNA is TGTGCCAGCAGCCCTGGGGGAGCGGGAGCTTACGAGCAGTACTTC. Protein product: CASSPGGAGAYEQYF. The full variable domain, with the rest looked up from reference TRBV7-9 and TRBJ2-7, is DTGVSQNPRHKITKRGQNVTFRCDPISEHNRLYWYRQTLGQGPEFLTYFQNEAQLEKSRLLSDRFSAERPKGSFSTLEIQRTEQGDSAMYLCASSPGGAGAYEQYFGPGTRLTVT.

Points on this clone: Other DNA sequences in this specimen translate into the identical CDR3. The V gene is TRBV27, the J gene TRBJ2-7; 9 bases agree with TRBD1. This CDR3 has 14 residues. V shed 4 bases and J 4 bases; nucleotides not matched to a gene: 5. Germline V gives CDR1 MNHEY, CDR2 SMNVEV (reference sequence). The CDR3 is CASSYTGGSYEQYF. DNA of the CDR3: TGTGCCAGCAGTTACACAGGGGGCTCGTACGAGCAGTACTTC.

This chain uses TRBV6-5 with TRBJ2-7; 7 positions agree with TRBD2. CDR3 size: 13 residues. CDR1 and CDR2 from the germline V gene are MNHEY and SVGAGI. The ends lost 9 bases at V and 6 bases at J; junction bases unmatched: 11. DNA of the CDR3: TGTGCCAGTTCCGCTCCACCGGGGGGCGAGCAGTACTTC. Translated, it gives CASSAPPGGEQYF.

This rearrangement joins TRBV19 to TRBJ1-5, with a weak D call TRBD1 (5 bases). The germline gives CDR1 LNHDA, CDR2 SQIVND (reference sequence). The length of the CDR3 is 16 residues. Trimming shortened V by 6 bases and J by 4 bases, and 19 bases separated the two germline ends. CDR3 DNA: TGTGCCAGTAGCCGTCATGAGGGACTTTGGAATCAGCCCCAGCATTTT. Encoded protein: CASSRHEGLWNQPQHF.

This clone appeared a single time. The chain couples TRBV10-2 to TRBJ2-7, with TRBD1 identical over 9 bases. The V gene's germline CDR1 is WSHSY and CDR2 SAAADI. The CDR3 runs 14 residues. Germline trimming cut 7 bases from V and 0 bases from J; bases unmatched to any gene: 4. CDR3 residues: CASTDRGYSYEQYF. Written as DNA, the CDR3 is TGCGCCAGCACCGACAGGGGGTACTCCTACGAGCAGTACTTC.

This chain links TRBV4-3 with TRBJ2-3; TRBD1 might be the D (6 bases). There are 15 residues in the CDR3. V lost 4 bases and J 5 bases, leaving 16 bases between the germline ends. Germline V lookup: CDR1 LGHNA, CDR2 YSLEER. The CDR3 here is CASSPGTPHGDTQYF. The CDR3 DNA reads TGCGCCAGCAGCCCCGGGACACCGCATGGAGATACGCAGTATTTT.

The rearrangement joins TRBV6-1 to TRBJ1-4; a possible D gene is TRBD1 (5 bases). CDR3 length equals 12 residues. V was trimmed by 2 bases and J by 8 bases, leaving 6 bases between them. In germline, CDR1 is MNHNS, CDR2 SASEGT. Here the CDR3 DNA reads TGTGCCAGCAGTGAAAGGGGAGAAAAACTGTTTTTT. It encodes CASSERGEKLFF.

The chain uses TRBV21-1 and TRBJ2-2; TRBD1, the table's D call, was not compared with the DNA. TRBV21-1 is flagged as a pseudogene. This CDR3 is built from 16 residues. The CDR3 DNA follows: TGTGCCAGCAGCAAAGGGGACAAAAAGAACACCGGGGAGCTGTTTTTT. This encodes CASSKGDKKNTGELFF.

About this clone itself: The identical CDR3 is also encoded by other nucleotide sequences in the sample. V gene TRBV28 combines with J gene TRBJ1-4; D possibly corresponds to TRBD1 (6 bases). The V gene lost 1 base and the J gene lost 7 bases, with 7 bases spanning the gap. The CDR3 is 13 amino acids. Germline V lookup: CDR1 MDHEN, CDR2 SYDVKM. The CDR3 loop is CASSLLGGEKLFF. DNA for the CDR3: TGTGCCAGCAGTTTATTAGGGGGTGAAAAACTGTTTTTT.

The gene calls are TRBV4-1 and TRBJ1-1; D possibly corresponds to TRBD1 (6 bases). The CDR3 runs to 12 residues. Germline lookup yields CDR1 MGHRA and CDR2 YSYEKL. The V end was cut by 2 bases, the J end by 8 bases, with 9 bases between. As DNA, the CDR3 is TGCGCCAGCAGCCAAATGACAGGCGAAGCTTTCTTT. It yields the protein CASSQMTGEAFF.

The chain employs TRBV29-1 and TRBJ2-7; D ambiguous. This CDR3 region has 12 residues. The V end was cut by 5 bases, the J end by 2 bases, with 10 bases between. The V gene's germline CDR1 is SQVTM and CDR2 ANQGSEA. CDR3 DNA: TGCAGCGTTCCCGGACGGGCCTACGAGCAGTACTTC. It yields the protein CSVPGRAYEQYF.

The genes are TRBV7-9 and TRBJ2-5; D might be TRBD2 (6 bases). Trimming stripped 7 bases from V and 2 bases from J, with 17 bases between. Germline loops: CDR1 SEHNR, CDR2 FQNEAQ (reference sequence). The CDR3 length is 15 residues. CDR3 coding DNA: TGTGCCAGCACTTTTCTCGGGGGATTACAAGAGACCCAGTACTTC. This translates into CASTFLGGLQETQYF.

This clone was seen a single time. V is TRBV19 and J is TRBJ2-6; D gene ambiguous. This CDR3 has 13 residues. Trimming shortened V by 4 bases and J by 5 bases, and 6 bases separated the two germline ends. From germline, CDR1 is LNHDA and CDR2 SQIVND (reference sequence). The CDR3, as DNA: TGTGCCAGTAGTACAGACAGGGCCAACGTCCTGACTTTC. As protein: CASSTDRANVLTF.